This T cell receptor beta chain was observed in a study of T cells after yellow fever vaccination. Study-wide results and caveats: The study re-detected most primary-vaccination clones after the booster (roughly 96% CD4, around 89% CD8). Overall, a small share of clonotypes was seen in both CD4 and CD8 compartments. FACS-sorted repertoires might harbor abundant contaminating clonotypes from the bulk population.

This clonotype was counted many times. Its specificity is not known. CDR3 length equals 14 residues. Trimming shortened V by 7 bases and J by 5 bases, and 17 bases separated the two germline ends. Germline CDR1 and CDR2: SGHTA and FQGNSA. They built TCR cDNA with 5'RACE template switching, a step that put in a universal primer site and UMIs. TCRdb itself ran the 5' RACE reads through MiXCR, one entry per CDR3 protein. The table lists a few hundred thousand distinct CDR3 sequences, around 4% of them singletons. The sequence derives from a man aged 18 to 30 who received the YFV17D yellow fever vaccine. Material: PBMCs, obtained on the day of the yellow fever booster vaccination. The rearrangement uses TRBV7-2 and TRBJ2-5, with D perhaps assigned TRBD1 or TRBD2 (5 bases each). The CDR3 bases are TGTGCCAGCACCCAAGGACTGGGGCGGGAGACCCAGTACTTC. Its translation is CASTQGLGRETQYF.